Shown below are 32 T cell receptor beta chains from a single sample sequenced in a study of T-cell memory formation after mild COVID-19. TCRdb re-called the 5' RACE reads with MiXCR, one entry per CDR3 protein. The sample includes some 190,000 distinct CDR3 sequences, approximately 16% of them seen just once. The specimen was PBMCs or a T cell subset sorted from them (not recorded which). These receptors all come from an adult woman who had mild COVID-19 (a few samples of this study predate the infection). Cell type and time point are not known.

The V call is TRBV19, the J call TRBJ2-7; a possible D gene is TRBD2 (5 bases). V was pared by 5 bases and J by 3 bases, with 14 bases between. The CDR3 spans 14 residues. Germline V gives CDR1 LNHDA, CDR2 SQIVND (reference sequence). CDR3 in amino acids: CASSRQAGGYEQYF. The CDR3 DNA follows: TGTGCCAGTAGTCGCCAGGCTGGAGGCTACGAGCAGTACTTC.

This clonotype was seen a handful of times. V and J are TRBV29-1 and TRBJ2-3, with 8 positions matching TRBD2. V trimming: 4 bases; J trimming: 0 bases; junction bases outside the gene matches: 3. Germline lookup yields CDR1 SQVTM and CDR2 ANQGSEA. This CDR3 spans 14 amino acids. The chain's CDR3 is CSVGTSWSTDTQYF. For the CDR3, the DNA is TGCAGCGTTGGGACTAGCTGGAGCACAGATACGCAGTATTTT.

The gene calls are TRBV7-9 and TRBJ1-1; no firm D call. Trimming removed 5 bases from V and 4 bases from J, with 5 bases in between. Germline V gene lookup returns CDR1 SEHNR and CDR2 FQNEAQ (reference sequence). This CDR3 is 11 amino acids long. DNA of the CDR3: TGTGCCAGCAGCCAGATCACTGAAGCTTTCTTT. Protein product: CASSQITEAFF.

This chain connects TRBV9 to TRBJ2-7; 12 nucleotides match TRBD2. Per the germline V gene, CDR1 is SGDLS and CDR2 is YYNGEE. The CDR3 runs 15 residues. Losses at the gene ends were 2 bases for V and 2 bases for J; bases not matched to a gene: 2. Here the CDR3 DNA reads TGTGCCAGCAGCGTGACTAGCGGGGGTACCTACGAGCAGTACTTC. Translated, it gives CASSVTSGGTYEQYF. Based on the CDR3 plus reference TRBV9 and TRBJ2-7, the full variable domain is DSGVTQTPKHLITATGQRVTLRCSPRSGDLSVYWYQQSLDQGLQFLIQYYNGEERAKGNILERFSAQQFPDLHSELNLSSLELGDSALYFCASSVTSGGTYEQYFGPGTRLTVT.

This clonotype was counted only a few times. The chain recombines TRBV12-3 or TRBV12-4 with TRBJ1-5; 7 nucleotides line up with TRBD1. With V trimmed by 8 bases and J by 7 bases, 32 bases remained unmatched. The CDR3 consists of 21 residues. Here the CDR3 DNA reads TGTGCCAGCTTAAAGGGACAGCTTCACCTTGGGGGTCCGAGTTTGGTACAGCCCCAGCATTTT. Translation gives CASLKGQLHLGGPSLVQPQHF.

V is TRBV29-1 and J is TRBJ2-3, with D unclear. V lost 7 bases and J 7 bases, leaving 12 bases between the germline ends. CDR1 and CDR2 (germline): SQVTM, ANQGSEA. The CDR3 extends over 11 amino acids. The CDR3 sequence is CSALPGHTQYF. CDR3 coding DNA: TGCAGCGCTCTACCCGGCCATACGCAGTATTTT.

The CDR3 protein is CASSLRAPDTQYF. The CDR3 DNA reads TGTGCCAGCAGTCTCCGGGCCCCAGATACGCAGTATTTT. V gene TRBV28 combines with J gene TRBJ2-3; D gene ambiguous. Per germline, CDR1 MDHEN and CDR2 SYDVKM. Trimming cost V 5 bases and J 4 bases, with 10 bases left between them. The CDR3 spans 13 residues.

This clonotype was picked up a small number of times. J is TRBJ2-4 and V is TRBV12-3 or TRBV12-4; D gene unclear. The V gene lost 6 bases and the J gene lost 9 bases, with 9 bases spanning the gap. This CDR3 contains 11 residues. The CDR3 DNA reads TGTGCCAGCAGCCGCAATAGCATTCAGTACTTC. Amino acids: CASSRNSIQYF.

This clonotype was observed many times. The chain has TRBV2 and TRBJ2-7, with 9 bases matching TRBD1. Germline CDR1 SNHLY, CDR2 FYNNEI. The CDR3 has 13 amino acids. The V and J ends lost 6 bases and 5 bases, in that order; junction bases with no gene match: 5. The CDR3 sequence: CASRRTGVDEQYF. The CDR3 DNA follows: TGTGCCAGCAGAAGGACAGGGGTCGACGAGCAGTACTTC.

This clonotype showed up just a few times. This CDR3 is CASSYPRAGSYGYTF. In DNA, the CDR3 is TGTGCCAGCAGTTACCCCAGGGCGGGGTCCTATGGCTACACCTTC. The V and J genes are TRBV6-2 or TRBV6-3 and TRBJ1-2; D possibly corresponds to TRBD1 (5 bases). From germline, CDR1 is MNHEY and CDR2 SVGEGT. The V and J ends lost 2 bases and 4 bases respectively, with 14 bases between them. The CDR3 is 15 amino acids.

The chain couples TRBV5-1 to TRBJ2-7, with D possibly TRBD1 on 7 matching bases. In germline, CDR1 is SGHRS, CDR2 YFSETQ. Trimming pared 4 bases from V and 1 base from J, leaving 12 bases between. The CDR3 is made up of 14 amino acids. CDR3 nucleotide sequence: TGCGCCAGCAGCCCGGAGGGACAGTCCTACGAGCAGTACTTC. It codes for CASSPEGQSYEQYF. The whole variable domain, remainder taken from reference TRBV5-1 and TRBJ2-7, is KAGVTQTPRYLIKTRGQQVTLSCSPISGHRSVSWYQQTPGQGLQFLFEYFSETQRNKGNFPGRFSGRQFSNSRSEMNVSTLELGDSALYLCASSPEGQSYEQYFGPGTRLTVT.

The chain has TRBV12-3 or TRBV12-4 and TRBJ1-5, with a possible D match to TRBD1 (5 bases). The CDR3 covers 13 residues. Deletions cut 5 bases from V and 11 bases from J, with 16 bases between. CDR3 amino acids: CASSHLDGGAQHF. In DNA, the CDR3 is TGTGCCAGCAGTCACCTGGACGGGGGAGCCCAGCATTTT.

The rearrangement links TRBV7-3 to TRBJ2-2; TRBD1 matches at 8 bases. J was trimmed by 6 bases and V by 3 bases; bases with no gene match: 6. Germline CDR1 and CDR2: SGHTA and FQGTGA. The CDR3 runs to 15 residues. The CDR3 region is CASSFDRGNAGELFF. In DNA, the CDR3 is TGTGCCAGCAGCTTTGACAGGGGAAACGCCGGGGAGCTGTTTTTT.

The V call is TRBV20-1, the J call TRBJ2-2, with D possibly called TRBD1 or TRBD2 (5 bases each). The germline gives CDR1 DFQATT, CDR2 SNEGSKA (reference sequence). CDR3 length equals 14 residues. The V gene lost 1 base and the J gene lost 6 bases, with 12 bases spanning the gap. CDR3 DNA sequence: TGCAGTGCTAGAGGTGGGGGTAGCGCCGGGGAGCTGTTTTTT. Protein product: CSARGGGSAGELFF.

V and J are TRBV5-6 and TRBJ2-3; D remains unclear. Trimming removed 4 bases from V and 4 bases from J, with 10 bases in between. Germline CDR1 and CDR2: SGHDT and YYEEEE. The length of the CDR3 is 13 residues. The CDR3 spells CASSRETSDTQYF. CDR3 nucleotide sequence: TGTGCCAGCAGCCGAGAGACCTCAGATACGCAGTATTTT.

This clonotype was seen more than once but under ten times. The chain is built from TRBV7-2 and TRBJ1-3, with no clear D. Germline CDR1 reads SGHTA; CDR2 reads FQGNSA. Between the trimmed V and J ends, which lost 2 bases and 4 bases, there was a span of 9 bases. CDR3 size: 14 residues. CDR3 in DNA: TGTGCCAGCAGCTTATTAATCAGGGGAAACACCATATATTTT. It specifies CASSLLIRGNTIYF. Full variable domain (outside the CDR3, taken from reference TRBV7-2 and TRBJ1-3): GAGVSQSPSNKVTEKGKDVELRCDPISGHTALYWYRQSLGQGLEFLIYFQGNSAPDKSGLPSDRFSAERTGGSVSTLTIQRTQQEDSAVYLCASSLLIRGNTIYFGEGSWLTVV.

Here the CDR3 DNA reads TGTGCCAGCAGTTCGGCCGGGACAGGGTCCTACGAGCAGTACTTC. Amino acids: CASSSAGTGSYEQYF. The chain has TRBV6-5 and TRBJ2-7, with 9 positions matching TRBD1. J was trimmed by 1 base and V by 4 bases; bases with no gene match: 5. Germline CDR1 MNHEY, CDR2 SVGAGI. The length of the CDR3 is 15 residues.

The chain couples TRBV7-2 to TRBJ2-1, with 14 bases identical to TRBD2. Losses at the gene ends were 1 base for V and 8 bases for J; bases not matched to a gene: 10. Germline CDR1 reads SGHTA; CDR2 reads FQGNSA. CDR3 length equals 18 residues. CDR3 sequence reads: CASSLGRTSGRLRDEQFF. In DNA form, the CDR3 reads TGTGCCAGCAGCTTAGGTAGGACTAGCGGGAGGCTAAGGGATGAGCAGTTCTTC.

The CDR3 reads CASSLRLDLSEQFF. The DNA of the CDR3 is TGTGCCAGCAGCCTGAGACTAGATCTGAGCGAGCAGTTCTTC. The chain combines TRBV3-1 with TRBJ2-1; possibly TRBD2 for D (6 bases). CDR3 length: 14 amino acids. The V end was cut by 4 bases, the J end by 10 bases, with 17 bases between. The germline gives CDR1 LGHDT, CDR2 YNNKEL (reference sequence).

The J gene is TRBJ2-3, the V gene TRBV2; TRBD2 agrees at 7 bases. Trimming took 5 bases from V and 4 from J; bases not matched to a gene: 9. The germline V gene has CDR1 SNHLY and CDR2 FYNNEI. The CDR3 spans 15 residues. The CDR3 DNA is TGTGCCAGCAGTAATGGACTAGATATTTCAGATACGCAGTATTTT. Encoded protein: CASSNGLDISDTQYF. The whole variable domain, filled in from reference TRBV2 and TRBJ2-3, reads EPEVTQTPSHQVTQMGQEVILRCVPISNHLYFYWYRQILGQKVEFLVSFYNNEISEKSEIFDDQFSVERPDGSNFTLKIRSTKLEDSAMYFCASSNGLDISDTQYFGPGTRLTVL.

The chain recombines TRBV20-1 with TRBJ1-5; 9 positions agree with TRBD1. Germline-derived CDR1 and CDR2 are DFQATT and SNEGSKA (reference sequence). J lost 2 bases, V lost 1 base, and 9 bases had no gene match. The CDR3 loop spans 17 amino acids. The chain's CDR3 is CSARAGQGVNRNQPQHF. DNA of the CDR3: TGCAGTGCTAGAGCGGGACAGGGCGTAAATCGCAATCAGCCCCAGCATTTT.

This clonotype was picked up many times. CDR3 sequence (DNA): TGTGCCAGCAGCGGTAGGGGTTACGAGCAGTACTTC. Translated, it gives CASSGRGYEQYF. The rearrangement joins TRBV6-5 to TRBJ2-7; D perhaps matches TRBD1 (5 bases). Germline-derived CDR1 and CDR2 are MNHEY and SVGAGI. This CDR3 region has 12 residues. V dropped 6 bases and J dropped 4 bases, with 10 bases sitting between them.

V is TRBV7-9 and J is TRBJ2-7, with D tentatively TRBD1 (6 bases). Trimming shortened V by 5 bases and J by 3 bases, and 14 bases separated the two germline ends. Germline V gene lookup returns CDR1 SEHNR and CDR2 FQNEAQ (reference sequence). The length of the CDR3 is 14 residues. The CDR3: CASSPRTAVYEQYF. CDR3 nucleotides: TGTGCCAGCAGCCCCAGGACAGCAGTCTACGAGCAGTACTTC.

The chain uses TRBV4-1 and TRBJ1-2, with TRBD1 as a possible D gene (6 bases). The CDR3 loop spans 16 amino acids. The germline V gene encodes CDR1 MGHRA and CDR2 YSYEKL. Trimming stripped 4 bases from V and 2 bases from J, with 17 bases between. CDR3 region: CASSPGQTGSNYGYTF. CDR3 nucleotides: TGCGCCAGCAGCCCTGGGCAAACAGGGTCAAACTATGGCTACACCTTC.

This clonotype showed up many times. This CDR3 is CASSSGAGGGTEAFF. DNA for the CDR3: TGTGCCAGCAGCTCCGGCGCAGGGGGTGGTACTGAAGCTTTCTTT. The chain is built from TRBV7-3 and TRBJ1-1; 7 bases line up with TRBD1. Germline trimming cut 4 bases from V and 5 bases from J; bases unmatched to any gene: 10. This CDR3 is 15 amino acids long. Germline CDR1 is SGHTA and CDR2 is FQGTGA.

CDR3 coding DNA: TGTGCCAGCAGTTACTCCGCACGTCCGGGAGGAGCTAGCACAGATACGCAGTATTTT. As protein: CASSYSARPGGASTDTQYF. The chain is built from TRBV6-5 and TRBJ2-3; 7 nucleotides line up with TRBD2. The CDR3 is 19 residues long. J was trimmed by 0 bases and V by 0 bases; bases with no gene match: 12. CDR1 is MNHEY, CDR2 SVGAGI, per germline.

A few counts support this clonotype. The chain employs TRBV9 and TRBJ2-3; 7 bases fit TRBD1. The trim removed 5 bases at V and 2 bases at J, leaving 8 bases unmatched. Germline lookup yields CDR1 SGDLS and CDR2 YYNGEE. The CDR3 has 15 residues. The CDR3 nucleotides are TGTGCCAGCAGGAGCGGACAGGTTGACACAGATACGCAGTATTTT. Its translation is CASRSGQVDTDTQYF.

V gene TRBV18 combines with J gene TRBJ2-7, with TRBD1 as a possible D gene (5 bases). The V gene lost 1 base and the J gene lost 4 bases, with 11 bases spanning the gap. CDR1 is KGHSH and CDR2 is LQKENI in the germline V gene. The CDR3 sequence is 14 residues long. The CDR3 nucleotides are TGTGCCAGCTCACCACGGTCAGGGTCGTACGAGCAGTACTTC. The encoded protein is CASSPRSGSYEQYF.

This clonotype was detected a few times. The rearrangement uses TRBV5-1 and TRBJ2-3; TRBD1 agrees at 8 bases. Trimming took 4 bases from V and 3 from J; bases not matched to a gene: 7. CDR1 and CDR2 (germline): SGHRS, YFSETQ. The length of the CDR3 is 15 residues. The CDR3 is CASSVGQAMTDTQYF. Here the CDR3 DNA reads TGCGCCAGCAGCGTGGGACAGGCGATGACAGATACGCAGTATTTT. Drawing the rest from reference TRBV5-1 and TRBJ2-3, the complete variable domain is KAGVTQTPRYLIKTRGQQVTLSCSPISGHRSVSWYQQTPGQGLQFLFEYFSETQRNKGNFPGRFSGRQFSNSRSEMNVSTLELGDSALYLCASSVGQAMTDTQYFGPGTRLTVL.

This clonotype has a handful of counts. DNA of the CDR3: TGTGCCAGCAGTTGGGGAGGGACAGGGAACACCGGGGAGCTGTTTTTT. It specifies CASSWGGTGNTGELFF. This chain connects TRBV12-3 or TRBV12-4 to TRBJ2-2, with D possibly being TRBD1 (8 bases). V gave up 4 bases and J gave up 1 base, with 13 bases separating them. The CDR3 contains 16 residues.

This clonotype has a handful of counts. The V and J genes are TRBV7-8 and TRBJ2-2, with D perhaps matching TRBD1 (6 bases). Germline loops: CDR1 SGHVS, CDR2 FQNEAQ. The V gene lost 6 bases and the J gene lost 4 bases, with 18 bases spanning the gap. This CDR3 region has 16 residues. CDR3 sequence reads: CASRTQGPGTTGELFF. The CDR3 nucleotides read TGTGCCAGCAGGACACAGGGACCAGGGACCACCGGGGAGCTGTTTTTT.

This clonotype appeared a few times. The chain has TRBV4-2 and TRBJ2-5; possible D gene TRBD2, 5 bases. The CDR3 contains 17 residues. V gave up 1 base and J gave up 6 bases, with 21 bases separating them. Per the germline V gene, CDR1 is LGHNA and CDR2 is YNFKEQ. The CDR3 DNA reads as TGTGCCAGCAGCCAAGGGAATGGTAGCGCCGTCCCCCAGACCCAGTACTTC. It translates to CASSQGNGSAVPQTQYF.